A single sample gave rise to the 2 T cell receptor beta chains below, sequenced in a study of OX40 agonist ivuxolimab in advanced cancers. Sequenced by immunoSEQ multiplex PCR; TCRdb stores in-frame clones only, minus some. The table records roughly 62,000 clones, around 88% of them present only once. Sample: CD4+ or CD8+ T cells sorted from blood, taken in a trial of the OX40 agonist ivuxolimab. These receptors originate from an adult with an advanced solid tumor such as melanoma, head and neck, liver or kidney cancer.

The chain employs TRBV6-1 and TRBJ2-2; D is undetermined. Germline V CDR1 and CDR2: MNHNS, SASEGT. Trimming cost V 5 bases and J 4 bases, with 14 bases left between them. This CDR3 spans 15 amino acids. In nucleotides, the CDR3 is TGTGCCAGCAGTCAGCGTACAGTAAGCACCGGGGAGCTGTTTTTT. Translating gives CASSQRTVSTGELFF.

Regarding this clone: One end of the junction fails to match germline, which may point to a read error. CDR3 nucleotides: TGTGCCATCAGTGGGGGTTTCGAGAACGCTGAAGCTTTCTTT. Amino acid sequence: CAISGGFENAEAFF. This chain links TRBV10-3 with TRBJ1-1, with D uncertain. The CDR3 contains 14 residues. CDR1 is ENHRY and CDR2 is SYGVKD in the germline V gene.